Listed here are 32 T cell receptor beta chains from one sample, sequenced in a study of cytomegalovirus exposure and HLA in healthy donors (dated by TCRdb to the late 2010s). The library was made by the immunoSEQ multiplex PCR assay. A mixture of 60 forward primers for TCR Vbeta segments and 13 reverse primers for TCR Jbeta segments was used in the multiplex PCR. Held by TCRdb, this immuneACCESS table contains in-frame sequences only and omits some clones. Under half of the omission traces to an unresolved V gene where checked; the cause of the rest is unknown. Across this sample there are about 130,000 clones, with 60% to 85% seen only once. The top ten constitute around 7% of the sample. Material for sequencing was PBMCs. Every receptor here comes from a man aged 30 to 39 in good health and CMV-seronegative.

The chain links TRBV28 to TRBJ1-2, with unresolved D. V was cut by 6 bases and J by 3 bases, with 11 bases left in between. The CDR3 extends over 13 amino acids. Germline V gene sequence: CDR1 MDHEN, CDR2 SYDVKM. The CDR3 DNA reads TGTGCCAGCAGGCCTTCGAGGCACTATGGCTACACCTTC. Translation gives CASRPSRHYGYTF.

The gene calls are TRBV28 and TRBJ1-2; 10 nucleotides match TRBD1. This CDR3 region has 17 residues. The V segment lost 6 bases and the J segment 7 bases; nucleotides outside the gene matches: 17. Germline V gene data show CDR1 as MDHEN and CDR2 as SYDVKM. The CDR3 reads CASSFSVGTGARTGYTF. CDR3 bases: TGTGCCAGCAGCTTCTCTGTGGGGACAGGGGCGCGAACTGGCTACACCTTC.

The chain has TRBV5-1 and TRBJ1-4; TRBD1 is a possible D gene (5 bases). V shed 4 bases and J shed 3 bases, with 10 bases lying between them. Germline V gene data show CDR1 as SGHRS and CDR2 as YFSETQ. This CDR3 has 14 residues. The CDR3 bases are TGCGCCAGCAGCGGGGCAGGGCCTAATGAAAAACTGTTTTTT. It codes for CASSGAGPNEKLFF.

This clone appeared once. At one end, the junction sequence differs from germline, possibly due to a read error. The rearrangement joins TRBV5-4 to TRBJ2-6, with 8 bases matching TRBD1. There are 16 residues in the CDR3. Germline CDR1 SGHNT, CDR2 YYREEE (reference sequence). CDR3 in amino acids: CASSLYRGVGANGLTF. Written as DNA, the CDR3 is TGTGCCAGCAGCTTATACAGGGGGGTGGGGGCCAACGGCCTGACTTTC.

The chain carries TRBV7-2 and TRBJ2-5; TRBD2 matches 9 bases. Germline assignment: CDR1 SGHTA and CDR2 FQGNSA. The trim removed 7 bases at V and 2 bases at J, leaving 8 bases unmatched. The CDR3 is made up of 15 amino acids. The CDR3 sequence is CASNSGTSIQETQYF. The CDR3, as DNA: TGTGCCAGCAACTCCGGGACTAGCATACAAGAGACCCAGTACTTC.

This clone was detected once. The chain employs TRBV5-8 and TRBJ2-2, with D maybe TRBD2 (6 bases). The V end lost 0 bases, the J end lost 6 bases, and 12 bases lay between the germline ends. CDR1 is SGHTS and CDR2 is YDEGEE in the germline V gene. CDR3 size: 15 residues. The CDR3 loop is CASSLGDFRAGELFF. The DNA for the CDR3 is TGTGCCAGCAGCTTGGGGGACTTCCGGGCCGGGGAGCTGTTTTTT. Looking up the rest from reference TRBV5-8 and TRBJ2-2 gives the full variable domain: EAGVTQSPTHLIKTRGQQATLRCSPISGHTSVYWYQQALGLGLQFLLWYDEGEERNRGNFPPRFSGRQFPNYSSELNVNALELEDSALYLCASSLGDFRAGELFFGEGSRLTVL.

This chain links TRBV7-3 with TRBJ1-1; 8 bases align to TRBD1. CDR3 size: 13 residues. Germline V gives CDR1 SGHTA, CDR2 FQGTGA. J lost 4 bases, V lost 5 bases, and 3 bases had no gene match. CDR3 residues: CASSPGGGTEAFF. CDR3 sequence (DNA): TGTGCCAGCAGCCCAGGGGGCGGCACTGAAGCTTTCTTT.

V gene TRBV7-2 combines with J gene TRBJ1-2; TRBD1 matches 7 bases. V lost 5 bases and J lost 6; bases outside the gene matches: 6. The CDR3 is 13 amino acids. CDR1 and CDR2 from the germline V gene are SGHTA and FQGNSA. CDR3 loop: CASSEQGNNGYTF. For the CDR3, the DNA is TGTGCCAGCAGCGAACAGGGGAATAATGGCTACACCTTC.

This clone has more than one count but fewer than ten. J is TRBJ2-1 and V is TRBV27, with D possibly matching TRBD2 (5 bases). This CDR3 is 12 amino acids long. Germline V gene data show CDR1 as MNHEY and CDR2 as SMNVEV (reference sequence). Trimming stripped 6 bases from V and 10 bases from J, with 13 bases between. The CDR3 here is CASSSAGNEQFF. In nucleotides, the CDR3 is TGTGCCAGCAGCTCAGCCGGGAACGAGCAGTTCTTC.

The genes are TRBV5-4 and TRBJ1-2; 7 bases align to TRBD1. The trim removed 6 bases at V and 0 bases at J, leaving 8 bases unmatched. The CDR3 extends over 15 amino acids. Germline V CDR1 and CDR2: SGHNT, YYREEE (reference sequence). Here the CDR3 reads CASTSQGTANYGYTF. CDR3 bases: TGTGCCAGCACCTCCCAGGGGACAGCTAACTATGGCTACACCTTC.

The chain carries TRBV10-1 and TRBJ2-1, with TRBD2 matching 13 bases. The CDR3 sequence is 16 residues long. Germline CDR1 and CDR2: WNHNN and SYGVQD (reference sequence). After removal of 5 bases from V and 2 bases from J, the junction contained 3 bases not matched to a gene. CDR3 in DNA: TGCGCCAGCAGTCTAACTAGCGGGGGGGCCTACAATGAGCAGTTCTTC. It codes for CASSLTSGGAYNEQFF.

This clone was recorded a few times. V and J are TRBV19 and TRBJ2-1; TRBD2 matches at 9 bases. The germline gives CDR1 LNHDA, CDR2 SQIVND (reference sequence). The J segment lost 0 bases and the V segment lost 5 bases, leaving 11 bases of the junction unmatched. This CDR3 contains 18 residues. The CDR3: CASSGGGRAGFSYNEQFF. The CDR3 nucleotides read TGTGCCAGTAGTGGAGGCGGGAGGGCCGGATTCTCCTACAATGAGCAGTTCTTC.

The rearrangement uses TRBV28 and TRBJ2-5; 11 nucleotides line up with TRBD1. The end of the DNA aligns better with TRBJ2-7, so the J call may be wrong. From germline, CDR1 is MDHEN and CDR2 SYDVKM. This CDR3 has 14 residues. The chain's CDR3 is CATFPGTGGYEQYF. The CDR3, as DNA: TGTGCCACCTTCCCCGGGACAGGGGGCTACGAGCAGTACTTC.

The chain combines TRBV28 with TRBJ2-5, with 8 bases that match TRBD1. Losses at the gene ends were 4 bases for V and 4 bases for J; bases not matched to a gene: 5. The CDR3 totals 14 residues. Germline CDR1 is MDHEN and CDR2 is SYDVKM. The CDR3 nucleotides read TGTGCCAGCAGTTCGACAGGGGTTCCAGAGACCCAGTACTTC. It codes for CASSSTGVPETQYF.

The J gene is TRBJ2-1, the V gene TRBV6-4; possibly TRBD2 for D (5 bases). The V and J ends lost 4 bases and 7 bases respectively, with 14 bases between them. CDR3 length: 14 amino acids. Per the germline V gene, CDR1 is MRHNA and CDR2 is SNTAGT. CDR3 DNA sequence: TGTGCCAGCAGTGCCTTAGCGTATGGTAATGAGCAGTTCTTC. This gives the protein CASSALAYGNEQFF.

Here the CDR3 reads CASSLAGGTYEQYF. The CDR3 DNA sequence: TGTGCCAGCAGCTTAGCGGGAGGAACCTACGAGCAGTACTTC. This chain joins TRBV27 and TRBJ2-7; TRBD2 matches 10 bases. V shed 6 bases, J shed 2 bases, and the junction held 4 bases outside the gene matches. Per germline, CDR1 MNHEY and CDR2 SMNVEV (reference sequence). CDR3 length equals 14 residues.

The chain joins TRBV7-2 to TRBJ1-3, with D possibly matching TRBD1 (6 bases). Germline values: CDR1 SGHTA, CDR2 FQGNSA. Trimming took 0 bases from V and 4 from J, leaving 13 bases between them. The CDR3 has 16 residues. The CDR3: CASSLAPSGTGNTIYF. The CDR3 DNA reads TGTGCCAGCAGCTTAGCCCCCTCAGGGACAGGAAACACCATATATTTT.

This chain joins TRBV18 and TRBJ2-6; 11 bases agree with TRBD1. CDR1 KGHSH and CDR2 LQKENI come from the germline V gene. CDR3 length: 16 amino acids. The CDR3 spells CAGTGTGGSGANVLTF. In DNA, the CDR3 is TGTGCTGGAACCGGGACAGGGGGCTCTGGGGCCAACGTCCTGACTTTC.

CDR3 nucleotides: TGTGCCTGGAGCGCCGGGGGGGGAAATCAGCCCCAGCATTTT. Amino acid sequence: CAWSAGGGNQPQHF. V and J are TRBV30 and TRBJ1-5; the D gene is possibly TRBD1 (5 bases). This CDR3 has 14 residues. CDR1 and CDR2 (germline): GTSNPN, SVGIG (reference sequence). Trimming pared 3 bases from V and 4 bases from J, leaving 13 bases between.

This clone was recorded a few times. The junction does not match germline at one end; this may be a read error. This sequence joins TRBV6-5 and TRBJ2-4, with D maybe TRBD2 (5 bases). The length of the CDR3 is 12 residues. CDR1 MNHEY and CDR2 SVGAGI come from the germline V gene. The CDR3 reads CASSLSGNSQYF. The CDR3 region has the DNA TGTGCCAGTAGCCTCTCGGGAAACAGTCAGTACTTC.

The gene calls are TRBV2 and TRBJ2-3; 12 bases are a match to TRBD2. J gave up 6 bases and V 5 bases, and 3 bases lay outside the gene matches. CDR3 size: 14 residues. The germline gives CDR1 SNHLY, CDR2 FYNNEI. As DNA, the CDR3 is TGTGCCAGCAGTAGGACTAGCGGGGTCGATACGCAGTATTTT. Its protein is CASSRTSGVDTQYF.

The chain links TRBV7-9 to TRBJ1-5, with D maybe TRBD1 (6 bases). CDR3 length: 15 residues. V dropped 1 base and J dropped 6 bases, with 13 bases sitting between them. CDR1 SEHNR and CDR2 FQNEAQ come from the germline V gene (reference sequence). The CDR3 loop reads CASSLGGTSVQPQHF. CDR3 nucleotide sequence: TGTGCCAGCAGCTTAGGGGGGACAAGTGTTCAGCCCCAGCATTTT.

V and J are TRBV10-3 and TRBJ2-7; 7 bases align to TRBD2. V trimming: 11 bases; J trimming: 1 base; junction bases outside the gene matches: 5. CDR1 and CDR2 from the germline V gene are ENHRY and SYGVKD. The CDR3 sequence is 12 residues long. CDR3 DNA sequence: TGTGCCGCCGGGGAGGGATCCTACGAGCAGTACTTC. Encoded protein: CAAGEGSYEQYF.

This sequence joins TRBV6-1 and TRBJ2-2; weak D call: TRBD2 (6 bases). Per the germline V gene, CDR1 is MNHNS and CDR2 is SASEGT. Trimming stripped 3 bases from V and 5 bases from J, with 25 bases between. This CDR3 is 19 amino acids long. For the CDR3, the DNA is TGTGCCAGCAGTGATTGGGGTTGGGACTTCCTAAAATCTACCGGGGAGCTGTTTTTT. Translation: CASSDWGWDFLKSTGELFF.

Here the CDR3 reads CASSLTTVSSYEQYF. CDR3 nucleotides: TGTGCCAGCAGTTTAACGACTGTTAGCTCCTACGAGCAGTACTTC. V usage is TRBV5-4 and J usage is TRBJ2-7; D is undetermined. The CDR3 has 15 residues. Germline V CDR1 and CDR2: SGHNT, YYREEE (reference sequence). Trimming shortened V by 5 bases and J by 0 bases, and 15 bases separated the two germline ends. Full variable domain (remainder filled in from reference TRBV5-4 and TRBJ2-7): ETGVTQSPTHLIKTRGQQVTLRCSSQSGHNTVSWYQQALGQGPQFIFQYYREEENGRGNFPPRFSGLQFPNYSSELNVNALELDDSALYLCASSLTTVSSYEQYFGPGTRLTVT.

This chain links TRBV5-6 with TRBJ2-7, with 9 bases fitting TRBD2. The V gene's germline CDR1 is SGHDT and CDR2 YYEEEE. V lost 0 bases and J lost 9; bases outside the gene matches: 4. This CDR3 spans 13 amino acids. The CDR3 nucleotides are TGTGCCAGCAGCTTGGTTGGAGCGGGGGGGCAGTACTTC. Protein: CASSLVGAGGQYF.

J is TRBJ2-3 and V is TRBV5-1; D is ambiguous. With 0 bases removed from V and 0 bases from J, the gap between germline ends came to 8 bases. CDR1 and CDR2 (germline): SGHRS, YFSETQ. CDR3 size: 15 residues. The CDR3 bases are TGCGCCAGCAGCTTGGAACTGACTAGCACAGATACGCAGTATTTT. Translating gives CASSLELTSTDTQYF.

This rearrangement joins TRBV30 to TRBJ2-7; tentative D call: TRBD1 (6 bases). Germline assignment: CDR1 GTSNPN and CDR2 SVGIG (reference sequence). V was shortened by 0 bases and J by 2 bases, with 11 bases between the two germline ends. The CDR3 spans 14 residues. Here the CDR3 reads CAWSVVGTTYEQYF. DNA of the CDR3: TGTGCCTGGAGTGTAGTAGGGACAACCTACGAGCAGTACTTC. Combining the CDR3 with reference TRBV30 and TRBJ2-7 gives the whole variable domain SQTIHQWPATLVQPVGSPLSLECTVEGTSNPNLYWYRQAAGRGLQLLFYSVGIGQISSEVPQNLSASRPQDRQFILSSKKLLLSDSGFYLCAWSVVGTTYEQYFGPGTRLTVT.

The chain joins TRBV5-5 to TRBJ2-7, with 8 bases identical to TRBD1. Germline trimming cut 4 bases from V and 3 bases from J; bases unmatched to any gene: 9. Per the germline V gene, CDR1 is SGHKS and CDR2 is YYEKEE (reference sequence). The CDR3 runs to 15 residues. The CDR3, as DNA: TGTGCCAGCAGCCGGGCCGGGACAGGATACTACGAGCAGTACTTC. Translation gives CASSRAGTGYYEQYF.

J is TRBJ2-3 and V is TRBV7-2, with 11 bases aligning to TRBD2. The J segment lost 8 bases and the V segment lost 1 base, leaving 11 bases of the junction unmatched. There are 17 residues in the CDR3. Germline assignment: CDR1 SGHTA and CDR2 FQGNSA. The DNA for the CDR3 is TGTGCCAGCAGCTTAGACTCGGGACTAGCGGCTTTGAGTACGCAGTATTTT. Translated, it gives CASSLDSGLAALSTQYF.

The genes are TRBV6-5 and TRBJ1-2, with D tentatively TRBD1 (5 bases). The CDR3 runs 15 residues. Trimming cost V 8 bases and J 8 bases, with 24 bases left between them. Germline CDR1 and CDR2: MNHEY and SVGAGI. The CDR3 loop is CASGSWAGRKRGYTF. In DNA, the CDR3 is TGTGCCAGCGGTAGTTGGGCAGGGCGAAAAAGGGGCTACACCTTC.

The sample holds one count of this clone. The chain combines TRBV28 with TRBJ1-2; the match to TRBD1 covers 9 bases. Germline values: CDR1 MDHEN, CDR2 SYDVKM. V shed 6 bases and J 4 bases; nucleotides not matched to a gene: 6. The CDR3 sequence is 14 residues long. CDR3 coding DNA: TGTGCCAGCAGCACGACGACAGGGGGCTATGGCTACACCTTC. Its translation is CASSTTTGGYGYTF.